This passage covers 18 T cell receptor beta chains from one sample sequenced in a study of identical twins. TCRdb used MiXCR to reprocess the 5' RACE reads, holding one entry per CDR3 protein. The profile shows 1.5 million to 2 million distinct CDR3 sequences, 32% of them singletons. The sequencing input was cord blood. The origin of the receptors is a newborn girl in good health.

The chain recombines TRBV6-5 with TRBJ2-1; 7 bases line up with TRBD1. CDR1 and CDR2 from the germline V gene are MNHEY and SVGAGI. The CDR3 consists of 17 residues. The trim removed 0 bases at V and 5 bases at J, leaving 10 bases unmatched. This CDR3 is CASSYSGTGEINNEQFF. Written as DNA, the CDR3 is TGTGCCAGCAGTTACTCGGGAACAGGGGAGATCAACAATGAGCAGTTCTTC.

This clonotype was detected many times. Relative to the germline gene, one junction end is altered; a read error may explain this. The chain employs TRBV5-1 and TRBJ2-7; tentatively, D is TRBD1 or TRBD2 (5 bases each). There are 15 residues in the CDR3. CDR1 is SGHRS, CDR2 YFSETQ, per germline. The DNA for the CDR3 is TGTGCCAGCAGTTTGGGACCTAGCAGCTCCTACGAGCAGTACTTC. Protein product: CASSLGPSSSYEQYF.

This rearrangement joins TRBV12-3 or TRBV12-4 to TRBJ2-3, with D possibly TRBD2 on 6 matching bases. The CDR3 runs 14 residues. The V and J ends lost 6 bases and 2 bases respectively, with 12 bases between them. The CDR3 DNA reads TGTGCCAGCAGGCCCGGGACTTTCACAGATACGCAGTATTTT. Protein product: CASRPGTFTDTQYF.

This chain links TRBV3-1 with TRBJ2-5; D is ambiguous. With the DNA end fitting TRBJ2-1 better, the J assignment may be wrong. CDR3 size: 15 residues. CDR1 LGHDT and CDR2 YNNKEL come from the germline V gene (reference sequence). The CDR3 sequence: CASSQEARPQETQFF. In DNA form, the CDR3 reads TGTGCCAGCAGCCAAGAGGCACGGCCGCAAGAGACCCAGTTCTTC.

The rearrangement links TRBV29-1 to TRBJ2-5, with a weak D call TRBD1 (6 bases). The CDR3 runs 14 residues. The germline V and J ends were trimmed by 8 bases and 5 bases, with 21 bases remaining between them. Germline loops: CDR1 SQVTM, CDR2 ANQGSEA. The CDR3: CSTGTRGYWETQYF. CDR3 bases: TGCAGCACCGGGACAAGGGGCTACTGGGAGACCCAGTACTTC.

On this clonotype itself: One base away lies a much larger clone, so this may be a sequencing read error. This chain uses TRBV4-2 with TRBJ1-2, with D unclear. The germline V gene has CDR1 LGHNA and CDR2 YNFKEQ. The CDR3 contains 15 residues. For the CDR3, the DNA is TGTGCCAGCAGCCAAGGGCCAGGCGCTCTTTATGGCCACACCTTC. It translates to CASSQGPGALYGHTF.

The CDR3 loop reads CASRQGATNYGYTF. CDR3 nucleotides: TGTGCCAGCCGACAGGGGGCTACTAACTATGGCTACACCTTC. The gene calls are TRBV6-1 and TRBJ1-2; 10 bases line up with TRBD1. The CDR3 loop spans 14 amino acids. Germline CDR1 and CDR2: MNHNS and SASEGT. V lost 8 bases and J lost 0; bases outside the gene matches: 3.

In DNA, the CDR3 is TGTGCCAGCAGCTTGGGGAATTTCCCCTATGGCTACACCTTC. Residues: CASSLGNFPYGYTF. This sequence joins TRBV5-5 and TRBJ1-2, with D unclear. The CDR3 length is 14 residues. CDR1 is SGHKS, CDR2 YYEKEE, per germline (reference sequence). The V end lost 0 bases, the J end lost 4 bases, and 10 bases lay between the germline ends.

The V and J genes are TRBV12-3 or TRBV12-4 and TRBJ2-4; D may be TRBD1 (6 bases). The CDR3 has 14 residues. V lost 5 bases, J lost 13 bases, and 21 bases lay in between. As DNA, the CDR3 is TGTGCCAGCAGTGCGACAGGCCGAACGGAAGAGCAGTACTTC. Translating it yields CASSATGRTEEQYF.

In this sample, this clonotype turned up a few times. A much more abundant neighbour one base away suggests this may be a read error. The rearrangement links TRBV20-1 to TRBJ2-7; D might be TRBD1 (6 bases). The CDR3 length is 13 residues. The V gene's germline CDR1 is DFQATT and CDR2 SNEGSKA (reference sequence). Between the trimmed V and J ends, which lost 3 bases and 7 bases, there was a span of 16 bases. The CDR3 reads CSASRGSYNEQYF. DNA of the CDR3: TGCAGTGCTAGCAGGGGCTCCTACAATGAGCAGTACTTC.

Only a few counts were recorded for this clonotype. This chain uses TRBV29-1 with TRBJ2-3; 11 bases agree with TRBD1. The CDR3 contains 14 residues. Germline CDR1 SQVTM, CDR2 ANQGSEA. The junction had 3 bases not matched to a gene; V was cut back by 5 bases and J by 2 bases. CDR3 DNA: TGCAGCGTTACGGACAGGGGGCACACAGATACGCAGTATTTT. Protein product: CSVTDRGHTDTQYF.

This chain joins TRBV4-2 and TRBJ2-1; TRBD1 matches at 10 bases. This CDR3 is built from 18 residues. V shed 0 bases, J shed 3 bases, and the junction held 8 bases outside the gene matches. The V gene's germline CDR1 is LGHNA and CDR2 YNFKEQ. The CDR3 DNA follows: TGTGCCAGCAGCCAAGATCCAGGGGGGACAGGGGTCTACAATGAGCAGTTCTTC. Translation gives CASSQDPGGTGVYNEQFF.

The chain carries TRBV12-3 or TRBV12-4 and TRBJ2-3; 7 bases match TRBD2. With 5 bases clipped from V and 5 bases from J, the junction kept 10 bases outside the gene matches. There are 15 residues in the CDR3. CDR3 sequence reads: CASSPRTSSLDTQYF. CDR3 DNA: TGTGCCAGCAGTCCGCGGACTAGTTCCTTAGATACGCAGTATTTT.

This clonotype was seen more than once but under ten times. V gene TRBV20-1 combines with J gene TRBJ1-2; tentatively, D is TRBD1 (6 bases). Germline V gene lookup returns CDR1 DFQATT and CDR2 SNEGSKA (reference sequence). Between the trimmed V and J ends, which lost 4 bases and 4 bases, there was a span of 16 bases. This CDR3 is 14 amino acids long. This chain's CDR3 is CSAKYRAYSYGYTF. In DNA, the CDR3 is TGCAGTGCTAAATACAGGGCCTACTCCTATGGCTACACCTTC.

This clonotype was seen ten or more times. Its ends do not fully match the called genes, so a read error is possible. The gene calls are TRBV5-1 and TRBJ1-5; possible D gene TRBD1, 6 bases. Germline CDR1 reads SGHRS; CDR2 reads YFSETQ. The CDR3 contains 14 residues. DNA for the CDR3: TGTGCCAGCAGTTTAGGGGGGTATAATCAGCCCCAGCATTTT. This encodes CASSLGGYNQPQHF.

The chain has TRBV24-1 and TRBJ1-1; possible D gene TRBD1, 5 bases. The CDR3 length is 15 residues. V lost 2 bases, J lost 5 bases, and 14 bases lay in between. Germline-derived CDR1 and CDR2 are KGHDR and SFDVKD. CDR3 sequence (DNA): TGTGCCACCAGTGATTCGACCACCCGGGGGACTGAAGCTTTCTTT. This gives the protein CATSDSTTRGTEAFF.

The CDR3 DNA reads as TGTGCCAGCAGTTTCCATAAAGACGGGACCGCCGTTCCCTACGAGCAGTACTTC. Translation gives CASSFHKDGTAVPYEQYF. The chain carries TRBV12-3 or TRBV12-4 and TRBJ2-7; D might be TRBD1 or TRBD2, each matching 5 bases. The length of the CDR3 is 18 residues. Trimming shortened V by 3 bases and J by 2 bases, and 23 bases separated the two germline ends.

This clonotype has a handful of counts. The chain joins TRBV20-1 to TRBJ2-7; a possible D gene is TRBD2 (5 bases). The CDR3 consists of 13 residues. Germline lookup yields CDR1 DFQATT and CDR2 SNEGSKA (reference sequence). V was pared by 3 bases and J by 2 bases, with 11 bases between. CDR3 bases: TGCAGTGCTAGTGGAGGTAGGACCTACGAGCAGTACTTC. Translating gives CSASGGRTYEQYF.